This T cell receptor beta chain was sequenced during a study of esophageal squamous cell carcinoma under preoperative chemotherapy. The wider study: Both tumor-infiltrating lymphocytes and peripheral blood T cells were profiled. Findings of the study overall: After treatment, tumor-infiltrating lymphocytes seemed to come partly from incoming peripheral T cells, not only local changes. After paclitaxel-nedaplatin, abundant clones were more likely to contract than amplify.

Notes on this clonotype: No antigen is known for it.

Time point given: before preoperative PTX-NDP chemotherapy. Preoperative chemotherapy with paclitaxel-nedaplatin was given to patients before surgery. Trimming pared 3 bases from V and 10 bases from J, leaving 16 bases between. The length of the CDR3 is 14 residues. From germline, CDR1 is SGHVS and CDR2 FQNEAQ. TCRdb used MiXCR to reprocess the PCR reads, holding one entry per CDR3 protein. In the table there are around 12,000 distinct CDR3 sequences, approximately 51% of which are singletons. This chain links TRBV7-8 with TRBJ2-1; D gene uncertain. This specimen was acquired from a patient given preoperative chemotherapy. The receptor was derived from a human donor with esophageal squamous cell carcinoma. The donor label of this sample is uncertain. This CDR3 reads CASSFDEVSYEQFF. The CDR3 nucleotides read TGTGCCAGCAGCTTCGACGAAGTCTCCTACGAGCAGTTCTTC.